These T cell receptor beta chains were read from a single sample in a study of control samples from healthy donors and cancer patients. Assay: immunoSEQ multiplex PCR; the TCRdb copy retains only in-frame clones and omits some. This sample has tens of thousands of clones, with roughly four fifths found just once. Sequencing input: blood. Receptors were obtained from a woman aged 55-69 years in good health. The CDR3 runs from the conserved cysteine through the conserved F or W. Fields, in order: D gene, clone size, V gene, J gene, CDR3 protein, CDR3 DNA. A D gene is named only where the DNA matches it firmly. Only part of the rows carry a size: once, few, many, or a class if the clone is expanded.

d_gene: TRBD2; abundance: .; v_gene: TRBV11-2; j_gene: TRBJ2-1; CDR3aa: CASSYGTSGRGEQFF; CDR3nt: TGTGCCAGCAGCTACGGGACTAGCGGGAGGGGTGAGCAGTTCTTC
d_gene: TRBD2; abundance: .; v_gene: TRBV3-1/TRBV3-2; j_gene: TRBJ2-2; CDR3aa: CASSPSGRASGELFF; CDR3nt: TGTGCCAGCAGCCCTAGCGGGAGGGCCTCCGGGGAGCTGTTTTTT
d_gene: .; abundance: .; v_gene: TRBV18; j_gene: TRBJ1-4; CDR3aa: CASSDRGAGEKLFF; CDR3nt: TGTGCCAGCTCCGATCGGGGGGCCGGCGAAAAACTGTTTTTT
d_gene: .; abundance: once; v_gene: TRBV20-1; j_gene: TRBJ1-2; CDR3aa: CSAGQSSGYTF; CDR3nt: TGCAGTGCCGGCCAGTCTTCTGGCTACACCTTC
d_gene: .; abundance: .; v_gene: TRBV3-1/TRBV3-2; j_gene: TRBJ1-6; CDR3aa: CASSAGGASSPLHF; CDR3nt: TGTGCCAGCAGCGCCGGGGGGGCGAGCTCACCCCTCCACTTT
d_gene: TRBD2; abundance: .; v_gene: TRBV7-9; j_gene: TRBJ2-5; CDR3aa: CASSLGSSGQETQYF; CDR3nt: TGTGCCAGCAGCTTAGGTTCTAGCGGTCAAGAGACCCAGTACTTC
d_gene: .; abundance: .; v_gene: TRBV19; j_gene: TRBJ1-2; CDR3aa: CASSIQGEGYTF; CDR3nt: TGTGCCAGTAGTATACAGGGTGAAGGCTACACCTTC
d_gene: .; abundance: few; v_gene: TRBV19; j_gene: TRBJ1-5; CDR3aa: CASSIGTENQPQHF; CDR3nt: TGTGCCAGTAGTATAGGGACAGAGAATCAGCCCCAGCATTTT
d_gene: .; abundance: few; v_gene: TRBV28; j_gene: TRBJ1-6; CDR3aa: CASSLELSSYNSPLHF; CDR3nt: TGTGCCAGCAGTTTAGAGTTGAGCTCCTATAATTCACCCCTCCACTTT
d_gene: .; abundance: few; v_gene: TRBV18; j_gene: TRBJ2-4; CDR3aa: CASSPEGALAKNIQYF; CDR3nt: TGTGCCAGCTCACCGGAGGGAGCCTTGGCCAAAAACATTCAGTACTTC
d_gene: .; abundance: once; v_gene: TRBV6-2/TRBV6-3; j_gene: TRBJ2-2; CDR3aa: CASSPTFLYTGELFF; CDR3nt: TGTGCCAGCAGCCCGACTTTCCTTTACACCGGGGAGCTGTTTTTT
d_gene: TRBD1; abundance: .; v_gene: TRBV28; j_gene: TRBJ1-5; CDR3aa: CASTPGTVYSNQPQHF; CDR3nt: TGTGCCAGCACCCCCGGGACAGTTTATAGCAATCAGCCCCAGCATTTT
d_gene: .; abundance: .; v_gene: TRBV2; j_gene: TRBJ2-1; CDR3aa: CASSLERLRRISSYNEQFF; CDR3nt: TGTGCCAGCAGTCTGGAGAGGTTGAGAAGGATCTCCTCCTACAATGAGCAGTTCTTC
d_gene: .; abundance: .; v_gene: TRBV19; j_gene: TRBJ1-1; CDR3aa: CASSIVVRGRENTEAFF; CDR3nt: TGTGCCAGTAGTATAGTGGTTCGGGGACGGGAGAACACTGAAGCTTTCTTT
d_gene: .; abundance: .; v_gene: TRBV5-1; j_gene: TRBJ1-5; CDR3aa: CASSPEGGIGQPQHF; CDR3nt: TGCGCCAGCAGCCCGGAGGGGGGTATAGGTCAGCCCCAGCATTTT
d_gene: TRBD2; abundance: once; v_gene: TRBV6-5; j_gene: TRBJ2-3; CDR3aa: CASSYSGLVSDTQYF; CDR3nt: TGTGCCAGCAGTTACTCGGGACTAGTGAGCGATACGCAGTATTTT
d_gene: TRBD2; abundance: .; v_gene: TRBV4-2; j_gene: TRBJ2-5; CDR3aa: CASSQETSGQETQYF; CDR3nt: TGTGCCAGCAGCCAAGAGACTAGCGGACAAGAGACCCAGTACTTC
d_gene: .; abundance: .; v_gene: TRBV4-1; j_gene: TRBJ1-2; CDR3aa: CASSQWQGYGYTF; CDR3nt: TGCGCCAGCAGCCAATGGCAAGGCTATGGCTACACCTTC
d_gene: .; abundance: many; v_gene: TRBV5-4; j_gene: TRBJ2-1; CDR3aa: CASSEQSNEQFF; CDR3nt: TGTGCCAGCAGCGAACAATCCAATGAGCAGTTCTTC
d_gene: .; abundance: .; v_gene: TRBV6-5; j_gene: TRBJ2-1; CDR3aa: CASSQGSAYNEQFF; CDR3nt: TGTGCCAGCAGCCAAGGGAGTGCCTACAATGAGCAGTTCTTC
d_gene: .; abundance: .; v_gene: TRBV10-3; j_gene: TRBJ1-1; CDR3aa: CAIRPAMDVGTEAFF; CDR3nt: TGTGCCATCAGGCCAGCGATGGACGTCGGCACTGAAGCTTTCTTT
d_gene: .; abundance: many; v_gene: TRBV4-3; j_gene: TRBJ2-3; CDR3aa: CASSQEGRGSDTQYF; CDR3nt: TGCGCCAGCAGCCAAGAGGGACGAGGCTCCGATACGCAGTATTTT
d_gene: .; abundance: .; v_gene: TRBV5-6; j_gene: TRBJ1-6; CDR3aa: CASSPRGGVYNSPLHF; CDR3nt: TGTGCCAGCAGCCCGAGAGGGGGGGTGTATAATTCACCCCTCCACTTT
d_gene: TRBD1; abundance: once; v_gene: TRBV10-3; j_gene: TRBJ2-7; CDR3aa: CAISESGTGTGGKEQYF; CDR3nt: TGTGCCATCAGTGAGTCGGGGACCGGGACAGGGGGCAAGGAGCAGTACTTC
d_gene: .; abundance: once; v_gene: TRBV2; j_gene: TRBJ1-6; CDR3aa: CARSLRVGGNSPLHF; CDR3nt: TGTGCCCGTTCCCTCCGCGTTGGGGGGAACTCACCCCTCCACTTT
d_gene: TRBD2; abundance: .; v_gene: TRBV25-1; j_gene: TRBJ2-5; CDR3aa: CASSGTSLGTQYF; CDR3nt: TGTGCCAGCAGTGGGACTAGTTTAGGGACCCAGTACTTC
d_gene: TRBD2; abundance: .; v_gene: TRBV5-1; j_gene: TRBJ2-3; CDR3aa: CASSLTSGSTDTQYF; CDR3nt: TGCGCCAGCAGCTTGACTAGCGGGAGCACAGATACGCAGTATTTT
d_gene: .; abundance: once; v_gene: TRBV10-3; j_gene: TRBJ2-2; CDR3aa: CAIKGGNRELFF; CDR3nt: TGTGCCATCAAAGGGGGGAATAGGGAGCTGTTTTTT
d_gene: TRBD1; abundance: once; v_gene: TRBV6-1; j_gene: TRBJ1-5; CDR3aa: CASSEAGDRGNNQPQHF; CDR3nt: TGTGCCAGCAGTGAAGCGGGGGACAGGGGGAACAATCAGCCCCAGCATTTT
d_gene: .; abundance: .; v_gene: TRBV28; j_gene: TRBJ1-5; CDR3aa: CASRRGTLRDQPQHF; CDR3nt: TGTGCCAGCAGGCGGGGGACCTTAAGGGATCAGCCCCAGCATTTT
d_gene: .; abundance: .; v_gene: TRBV6-5; j_gene: TRBJ1-2; CDR3aa: CASSYTGDGYTF; CDR3nt: TGTGCCAGCAGTTACACAGGAGACGGCTACACCTTC
d_gene: .; abundance: .; v_gene: TRBV18; j_gene: TRBJ2-5; CDR3aa: CASSPRFQETQYF; CDR3nt: TGTGCCAGCTCACCTCGGTTCCAAGAGACCCAGTACTTC
d_gene: .; abundance: .; v_gene: TRBV23-1; j_gene: TRBJ2-7; CDR3aa: CASSQDGKTSYEQYF; CDR3nt: TGCGCCAGCAGCCAAGACGGAAAAACCTCCTACGAGCAGTACTTC
d_gene: .; abundance: .; v_gene: TRBV6-2/TRBV6-3; j_gene: TRBJ1-2; CDR3aa: CASSYSGGNNGYTF; CDR3nt: TGTGCCAGCAGTTACTCGGGGGGAAATAATGGCTACACCTTC
d_gene: TRBD2; abundance: .; v_gene: TRBV7-2; j_gene: TRBJ2-7; CDR3aa: CASSSLGGGEGYEQYF; CDR3nt: TGTGCCAGCAGCTCCCTTGGCGGGGGGGAAGGCTACGAGCAGTACTTC
d_gene: .; abundance: .; v_gene: TRBV29-1; j_gene: TRBJ2-6; CDR3aa: CSVLGSGANVLTF; CDR3nt: TGCAGCGTTCTCGGTTCTGGGGCCAACGTCCTGACTTTC
d_gene: .; abundance: .; v_gene: TRBV2; j_gene: TRBJ2-7; CDR3aa: CASSEPWQLYEQYF; CDR3nt: TGTGCCAGCAGTGAACCTTGGCAGCTATACGAGCAGTACTTC